Below are 3 T cell receptor beta chains sequenced from a single sample in a study of T-cell reconstitution after alpha-beta-depleted transplantation in children. It was with unique molecular identifiers that the TCRbeta library was prepared. TCRdb passed the PCR reads through MiXCR, listing each CDR3 protein once. The profile shows some 840,000 distinct CDR3 sequences, approximately 15% of them singletons. This material consisted of PBMCs, mostly from graft donor cells, taken 360 days after TCRalphabeta/CD19-depleted stem cell transplant. These receptors were obtained from a male patient between 10 and 17 years old who had a stem cell transplant for acute lymphoblastic leukemia, so the T cells may come from the graft donor.

In this sample, this clonotype turned up many times. This chain links TRBV9 with TRBJ1-2; 9 bases line up with TRBD1. Looked up from germline, CDR1 is SGDLS and CDR2 is YYNGEE. The CDR3 runs to 12 residues. V lost 3 bases to trimming and J lost 7 bases; unmatched junction nucleotides: 1. CDR3 residues: CASSGTGVGYTF. DNA of the CDR3: TGTGCCAGCAGCGGGACAGGGGTTGGCTACACCTTC. The full variable domain, in which reference TRBV9 and TRBJ1-2 provide the parts outside the CDR3, is DSGVTQTPKHLITATGQRVTLRCSPRSGDLSVYWYQQSLDQGLQFLIQYYNGEERAKGNILERFSAQQFPDLHSELNLSSLELGDSALYFCASSGTGVGYTFGSGTRLTVV.

This chain connects TRBV3-1 to TRBJ2-7; 7 nucleotides align to TRBD1. There are 17 residues in the CDR3. Trimming at V came to 0 bases and at J to 0 bases, leaving 8 bases not matched to a gene. Germline V gene lookup returns CDR1 LGHDT and CDR2 YNNKEL (reference sequence). CDR3 DNA sequence: TGTGCCAGCAGCCAAGACCTCGGGACAGCCCACTCCTACGAGCAGTACTTC. It encodes CASSQDLGTAHSYEQYF.

Only a few counts were recorded for this clonotype. The chain is built from TRBV5-1 and TRBJ2-2, with D maybe TRBD1 (6 bases). Trimming removed 3 bases from V and 4 bases from J, with 13 bases in between. This CDR3 has 15 residues. The V gene's germline CDR1 is SGHRS and CDR2 YFSETQ. The CDR3 is CASSYDGQLTGELFF. CDR3 DNA sequence: TGCGCCAGCAGCTACGACGGACAGCTCACCGGGGAGCTGTTTTTT.